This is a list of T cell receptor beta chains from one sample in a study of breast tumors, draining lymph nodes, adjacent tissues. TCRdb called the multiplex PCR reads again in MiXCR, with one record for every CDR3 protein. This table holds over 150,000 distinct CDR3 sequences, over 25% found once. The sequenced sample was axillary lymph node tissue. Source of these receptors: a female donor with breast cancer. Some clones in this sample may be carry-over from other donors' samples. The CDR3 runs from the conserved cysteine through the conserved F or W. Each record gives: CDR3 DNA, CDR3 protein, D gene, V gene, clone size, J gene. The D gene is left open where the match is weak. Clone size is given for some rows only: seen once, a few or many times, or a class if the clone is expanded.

TGTGCCAGCAGTTCAGGACAGGGAACCGGGGAGCTGTTTTTT CASSSGQGTGELFF TRBD1 TRBV2 many TRBJ2-2
TGTGCCAGTAGTATAGCGGGAGAGCTGGGAACCTACGAGCAGTACTTC CASSIAGELGTYEQYF NA TRBV19 many TRBJ2-7
TGTGCCAGCAGTTCGGGATACGGCGGGGAGGTCGGGGAGCTGTTTTTT CASSSGYGGEVGELFF NA TRBV5-6 NA TRBJ2-2
TGTGCCAGCAGGAAGACAGGGCCCCAAGAGACCCAGTACTTC CASRKTGPQETQYF TRBD1 TRBV6-2/TRBV6-3 many TRBJ2-5
TGTGCCAGCAGCGTAGACAGGGTGGAGACCCAGTACTTC CASSVDRVETQYF NA TRBV9 NA TRBJ2-5
TGTGCCAGCAGTGCCCGCAGGACAGATACGCAGTATTTT CASSARRTDTQYF NA TRBV2 many TRBJ2-3
TGTGCCAGCAGCTTAGGGGGGGAGCAGTTCTTC CASSLGGEQFF NA TRBV7-2 many TRBJ2-1
TGTGCCACCAGCAGTCCGGGACTAGGAGAGACCCAGTACTTC CATSSPGLGETQYF TRBD2 TRBV15 NA TRBJ2-5
TGTGCCACCAGTGAGGGAGGGGGCGCCTACAATGAGCAGTTCTTC CATSEGGGAYNEQFF NA TRBV24-1 many TRBJ2-1
TGTGCCAGCAGCTCCCACCAGGGTATTGCCTACGAGCAGCACTTC CASSSHQGIAYEQHF NA TRBV7-2 NA TRBJ2-7
TGTGCCAGCAGCTCTTACAGGGGGTCAAGTCCAAACTATGGCTACACCTTC CASSSYRGSSPNYGYTF TRBD1 TRBV7-8 many TRBJ1-2
TGTACCATCAGGGAGATGGGGGCCGGGGAGCTGTTTTTT CTIREMGAGELFF NA TRBV10-3 NA TRBJ2-2
TGTGCCAGCAGCTTAGGTGTCAGGGTTAATTCACCCCTCCACTTT CASSLGVRVNSPLHF NA TRBV11-2 many TRBJ1-6
TGTGCCTGGAGTAGACAGGGGGCGGGAGGGGAGCTGTTTTTT CAWSRQGAGGELFF TRBD1 TRBV30 NA TRBJ2-2
TGTGCCAGCAGCCCCGGGGGTAACTACAATGAGCAGTTCTTC CASSPGGNYNEQFF NA TRBV4-2 many TRBJ2-1
TGTGCCTGGAGAGTACAGGGGGCGCGCGGCTACACCATATATTTT CAWRVQGARGYTIYF TRBD1 TRBV30 once TRBJ1-3
TGCAGTGCTAGGGCCCGAGGGGCGGGCAATCAGCCCCAGCATTTT CSARARGAGNQPQHF NA TRBV20-1 many TRBJ1-5
TGCGCCAGGGGGAGGACTAATGAAAAACTGTTTTTT CARGRTNEKLFF NA TRBV10-2 NA TRBJ1-4
TGTGCCAGCTCACCGGAGACAGGGGAGGGCGAGCAGTACTTC CASSPETGEGEQYF NA TRBV18 many TRBJ2-7
TGTGCCAGCAGCTTGCTTAGCGGGAGTCGCTCCTACGAGCAGTACTTC CASSLLSGSRSYEQYF TRBD2 TRBV5-6 many TRBJ2-7
TGTGCCAGCAGCTTCACGGAGCGGGTTGGGGACTCACCCCTCCACTTT CASSFTERVGDSPLHF NA TRBV11-2 NA TRBJ1-6
TGTGCCAGCTCCGGCACTTCCTACGAGCAGTACTTC CASSGTSYEQYF NA TRBV18 many TRBJ2-7
TGCAGTGCTAGAGATAAGAGGAGACTAGCGTACAATGAGCAGTTCTTC CSARDKRRLAYNEQFF TRBD2 TRBV20-1 many TRBJ2-1
TGTGCCAGCGGCGGTAGCGGGGGGCGCCAAGAGACCCAGTACTTC CASGGSGGRQETQYF TRBD2 TRBV6-5 many TRBJ2-5
TGTGCCAGCAGCTCGATCAGGGCGACCGGGGAGCTGTTTTTT CASSSIRATGELFF NA TRBV7-2 many TRBJ2-2
TGCAGTGCTAAGTTTACAGGAACAATGAACACTGAAGCTTTCTTT CSAKFTGTMNTEAFF NA TRBV20-1 few TRBJ1-1
TGTGCCAGCAGAGAAACAGGGGTCGGGAATCAGCCCCAGCATTTT CASRETGVGNQPQHF TRBD1 TRBV2 NA TRBJ1-5
TGTGCCAGCAGTGGGCCCGGCGGCTATGGCTACACCTTC CASSGPGGYGYTF NA TRBV6-5 many TRBJ1-2
TGTGCCAGTATACCGTCTAGCGGGAGCTCCTACAATGAGCAGTTCTTC CASIPSSGSSYNEQFF TRBD2 TRBV19 many TRBJ2-1
TGCAGTGCTTACCTCCGACAGATAATGACCACTGAAGCTTTCTTT CSAYLRQIMTTEAFF NA TRBV20-1 NA TRBJ1-1
TGTGCCAGCAGCTTAGGGTCAGCTCGTGGTGAGCAGTTCTTC CASSLGSARGEQFF NA TRBV7-2 many TRBJ2-1
TGTGCCAGCAGCTTAGAACAGGGGACTGAAGCTTTCTTT CASSLEQGTEAFF TRBD1 TRBV7-2 NA TRBJ1-1
TGTGCCAGCAGCTTCGAGTATGGCTACACCTTC CASSFEYGYTF NA TRBV7-2 many TRBJ1-2